One and the same sample provided the 13 T cell receptor beta chains below, sequenced in a study of T cells in Graves' hyperthyroidism and ophthalmopathy. TCR beta CDR3 regions were amplified from RNA transcripts. A set of HTBI primers served as the primers for a first-round RT-PCR of the TCR CDR3. One entry per CDR3 protein, called by TCRdb with MiXCR from the multiplex PCR reads. This table has around 700,000 distinct CDR3 sequences, 30% to 40% appearing once. The specimen sequenced was blood. The receptors shown here come from a woman in her forties with Graves' hyperthyroidism.

This clonotype came up a few times. At one end, the junction sequence differs from germline, possibly due to a read error. This chain links TRBV4-3 with TRBJ1-2, with a tentative D call TRBD1 (5 bases). This CDR3 is 14 amino acids long. Germline CDR1 and CDR2: LGHNA and YSLEER. In DNA form, the CDR3 reads TGCGCCAGCAGCCAAGAGAGGGGCGGCAGGAGGCCGTTCTTC. The encoded protein is CASSQERGGRRPFF.

This clonotype has only one observation. This chain uses TRBV6-5 with TRBJ2-5; D might be TRBD1 (5 bases). Trimming took 4 bases from V and 4 from J, leaving 13 bases between them. Looked up from germline, CDR1 is MNHEY and CDR2 is SVGAGI. The CDR3 loop spans 14 amino acids. DNA for the CDR3: TGTGCCAGCAGTTCCCCAGGGTATCGAGAGACCCAGTACTTC. Its translation: CASSSPGYRETQYF.

The CDR3 region is CASSVGDGTYEQYF. The CDR3 DNA reads TGTGCCAGCAGTGTCGGAGACGGGACCTACGAGCAGTACTTC. This rearrangement joins TRBV2 to TRBJ2-7, with a tentative D call TRBD2 (5 bases). V lost 4 bases and J lost 2, with 12 bases in between. The CDR3 contains 14 residues. The V gene's germline CDR1 is SNHLY and CDR2 FYNNEI. Full variable domain (missing parts from reference TRBV2 and TRBJ2-7): EPEVTQTPSHQVTQMGQEVILRCVPISNHLYFYWYRQILGQKVEFLVSFYNNEISEKSEIFDDQFSVERPDGSNFTLKIRSTKLEDSAMYFCASSVGDGTYEQYFGPGTRLTVT.

The chain is built from TRBV28 and TRBJ2-5; TRBD1 matches at 7 bases. Germline V lookup: CDR1 MDHEN, CDR2 SYDVKM. The CDR3 extends over 13 amino acids. Trimming at V came to 6 bases and at J to 1 base, leaving 2 bases not matched to a gene. The CDR3 sequence is CASRRTGQETQYF. The CDR3 nucleotides are TGTGCCAGCAGACGGACAGGCCAAGAGACCCAGTACTTC.

This clonotype was recorded only once. The CDR3 does not close with the conserved phenylalanine or tryptophan, likely indicating a read error. The CDR3 reads CASSNPTARLGYTL. As DNA, the CDR3 is TGTGCCAGCAGTAACCCGACAGCTAGATTAGGCTACACCCTC. The chain couples TRBV10-3 to TRBJ1-2; tentative D call: TRBD1 (5 bases). From germline, CDR1 is ENHRY and CDR2 SYGVKD. The CDR3 covers 14 residues.

There are a few counts of this clonotype. The chain has TRBV7-2 and TRBJ2-2; either TRBD1 or TRBD2 may fit D (5 bases each). Between the trimmed V and J ends, which lost 2 bases and 6 bases, there was a span of 19 bases. Germline loops: CDR1 SGHTA, CDR2 FQGNSA. This CDR3 comprises 17 residues. The CDR3 nucleotides are TGTGCCAGCAGCTTATTGGTCCGGGACGTCCTGTCCGGGGAGCTGTTTTTT. Residues: CASSLLVRDVLSGELFF.

This clonotype was seen repeatedly, ten times or more. V is TRBV29-1 and J is TRBJ2-7; 7 bases are shared with TRBD1. The CDR3 totals 12 residues. The germline V gene has CDR1 SQVTM and CDR2 ANQGSEA. The ends lost 6 bases at V and 4 bases at J; junction bases unmatched: 6. CDR3 coding DNA: TGCAGCGTGACCGGGACAGCGTACGAGCAGTACTTC. Its protein product is CSVTGTAYEQYF.

The rearrangement joins TRBV10-3 to TRBJ2-7; tentative D call: TRBD2 (8 bases). The CDR3 is made up of 17 amino acids. Trimming pared 0 bases from V and 6 bases from J, leaving 21 bases between. Germline V CDR1 and CDR2: ENHRY, SYGVKD. The CDR3 loop is CAISESVAGISGGEQYF. DNA of the CDR3: TGTGCCATCAGTGAGTCAGTAGCGGGAATTTCAGGGGGCGAGCAGTACTTC.

This clonotype appeared a few times. The rearrangement links TRBV27 to TRBJ2-7, with 11 positions matching TRBD2. CDR1 and CDR2 (germline): MNHEY, SMNVEV (reference sequence). There are 16 residues in the CDR3. Germline trimming cut 6 bases from V and 5 bases from J; bases unmatched to any gene: 12. CDR3 amino acids: CASRPRLAGLSHEQYF. In DNA, the CDR3 is TGTGCCAGCAGACCGCGACTAGCGGGGTTGTCTCACGAGCAGTACTTC.

This clonotype was counted only a few times. The chain carries TRBV10-3 and TRBJ2-2, with 7 positions matching TRBD1. V lost 2 bases and J lost 7; bases outside the gene matches: 4. Germline CDR1 is ENHRY and CDR2 is SYGVKD. The CDR3 is made up of 14 amino acids. In DNA form, the CDR3 reads TGTGCCATCAGTGAGGCTGACAGGGACGGGGAGCTGTTTTTT. Protein: CAISEADRDGELFF.

This clonotype appeared a few times. V and J are TRBV6-2 or TRBV6-3 and TRBJ1-1; no reliable D call. The germline V gene encodes CDR1 MNHEY and CDR2 SVGEGT. The CDR3 is 14 amino acids. Trimming took off 2 bases at V and 1 base at J, with 8 bases between the two ends. The CDR3 protein is CASSYQTENTEAFF. CDR3 sequence (DNA): TGTGCCAGCAGTTACCAGACGGAGAACACTGAAGCTTTCTTT.

This chain joins TRBV6-6 and TRBJ1-6; no reliable D call. The CDR3 consists of 14 residues. CDR1 and CDR2 (germline): MNHNY, SVGAGI (reference sequence). The V end was cut by 5 bases, the J end by 10 bases, with 15 bases between. The CDR3 loop is CASSPTLTGSPLHF. The CDR3 DNA is TGTGCCAGCAGTCCGACCCTGACGGGATCACCCCTCCACTTT.

This clonotype was seen repeatedly, ten times or more. This sequence joins TRBV7-2 and TRBJ1-2; the D gene is possibly TRBD1 (5 bases). The germline CDR1 and CDR2 sequences are SGHTA and FQGNSA. The CDR3 covers 13 residues. Trimming removed 2 bases at V and 6 bases at J, with 10 bases between. The CDR3 bases are TGTGCCAGCAGCTTAAACCAGGGTGATGGCTACACCTTC. Translation gives CASSLNQGDGYTF.